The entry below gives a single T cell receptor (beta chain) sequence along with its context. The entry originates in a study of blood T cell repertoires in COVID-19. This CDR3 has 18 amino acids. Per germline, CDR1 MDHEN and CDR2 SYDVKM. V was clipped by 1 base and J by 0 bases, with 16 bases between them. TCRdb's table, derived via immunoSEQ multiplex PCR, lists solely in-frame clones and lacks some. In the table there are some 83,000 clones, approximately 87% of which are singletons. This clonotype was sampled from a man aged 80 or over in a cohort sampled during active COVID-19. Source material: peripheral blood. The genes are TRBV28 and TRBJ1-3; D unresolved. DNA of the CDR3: TGTGCCAGCAGTTTATTTCAAGTCGAGGCCCACTCTGGAAACACCATATATTTT. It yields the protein CASSLFQVEAHSGNTIYF.